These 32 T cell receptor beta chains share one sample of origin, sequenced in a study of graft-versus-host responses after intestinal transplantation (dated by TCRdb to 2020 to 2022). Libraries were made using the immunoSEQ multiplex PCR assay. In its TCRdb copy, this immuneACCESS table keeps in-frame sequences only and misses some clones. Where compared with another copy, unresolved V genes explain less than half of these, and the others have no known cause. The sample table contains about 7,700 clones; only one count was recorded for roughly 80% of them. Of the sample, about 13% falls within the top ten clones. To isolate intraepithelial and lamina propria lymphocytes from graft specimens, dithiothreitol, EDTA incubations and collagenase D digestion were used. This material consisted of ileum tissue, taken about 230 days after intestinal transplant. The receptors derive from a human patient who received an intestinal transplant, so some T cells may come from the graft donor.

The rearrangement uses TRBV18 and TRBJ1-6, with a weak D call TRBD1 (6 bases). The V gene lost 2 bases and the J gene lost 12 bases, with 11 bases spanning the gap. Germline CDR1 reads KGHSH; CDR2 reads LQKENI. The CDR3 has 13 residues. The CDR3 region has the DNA TGTGCCAGCTCACCAGACCGGGGACAACCCCTCCACTTT. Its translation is CASSPDRGQPLHF.

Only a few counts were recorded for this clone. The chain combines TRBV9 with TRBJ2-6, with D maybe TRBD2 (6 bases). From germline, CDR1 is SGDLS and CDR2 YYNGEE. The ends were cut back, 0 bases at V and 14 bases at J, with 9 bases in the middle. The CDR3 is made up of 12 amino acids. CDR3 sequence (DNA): TGTGCCAGCAGCGTAGTGCGGGGAATCCTGACTTTC. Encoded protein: CASSVVRGILTF.

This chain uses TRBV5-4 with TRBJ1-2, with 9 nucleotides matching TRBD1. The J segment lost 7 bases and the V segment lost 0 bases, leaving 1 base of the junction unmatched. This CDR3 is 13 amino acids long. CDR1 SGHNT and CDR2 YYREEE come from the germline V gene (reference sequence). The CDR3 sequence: CASSLDRGLGYTF. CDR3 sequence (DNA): TGTGCCAGCAGCTTGGACAGGGGGCTTGGCTACACCTTC.

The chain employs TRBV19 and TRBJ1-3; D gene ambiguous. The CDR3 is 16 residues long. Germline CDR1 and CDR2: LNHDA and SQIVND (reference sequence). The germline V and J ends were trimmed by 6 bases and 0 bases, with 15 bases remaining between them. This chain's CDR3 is CASSISPGSSGNTIYF. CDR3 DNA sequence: TGTGCCAGTAGCATAAGTCCGGGAAGCTCTGGAAACACCATATATTTT.

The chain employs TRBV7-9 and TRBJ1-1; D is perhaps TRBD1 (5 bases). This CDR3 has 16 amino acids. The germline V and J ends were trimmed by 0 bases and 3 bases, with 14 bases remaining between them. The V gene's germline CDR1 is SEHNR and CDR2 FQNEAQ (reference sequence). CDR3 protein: CASSLAHDRQYTEAFF. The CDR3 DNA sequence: TGTGCCAGCAGCTTAGCCCATGATAGACAGTACACTGAAGCTTTCTTT.

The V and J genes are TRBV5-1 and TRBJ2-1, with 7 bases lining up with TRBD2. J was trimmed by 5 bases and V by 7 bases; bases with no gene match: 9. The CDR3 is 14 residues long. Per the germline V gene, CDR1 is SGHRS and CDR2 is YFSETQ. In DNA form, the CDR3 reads TGCGCCAGCGGGGAGGGACTCCCACACAATGAGCAGTTCTTC. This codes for CASGEGLPHNEQFF. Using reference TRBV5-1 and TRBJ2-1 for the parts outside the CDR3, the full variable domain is KAGVTQTPRYLIKTRGQQVTLSCSPISGHRSVSWYQQTPGQGLQFLFEYFSETQRNKGNFPGRFSGRQFSNSRSEMNVSTLELGDSALYLCASGEGLPHNEQFFGPGTRLTVL.

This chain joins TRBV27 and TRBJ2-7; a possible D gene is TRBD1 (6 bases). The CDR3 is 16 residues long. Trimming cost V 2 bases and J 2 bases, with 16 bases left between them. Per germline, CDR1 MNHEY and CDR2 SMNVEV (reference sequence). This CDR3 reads CASSLAMGAAPYEQYF. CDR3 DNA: TGTGCCAGCAGTTTAGCGATGGGGGCGGCCCCCTACGAGCAGTACTTC.

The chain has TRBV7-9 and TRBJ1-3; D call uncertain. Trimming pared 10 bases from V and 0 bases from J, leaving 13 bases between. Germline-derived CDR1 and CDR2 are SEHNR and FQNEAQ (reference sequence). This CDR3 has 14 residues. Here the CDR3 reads CATHLRGSGNTIYF. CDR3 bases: TGTGCCACCCATTTACGGGGCTCTGGAAACACCATATATTTT.

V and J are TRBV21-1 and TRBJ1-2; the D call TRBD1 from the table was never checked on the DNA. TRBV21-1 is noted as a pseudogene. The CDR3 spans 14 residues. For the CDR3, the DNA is TGTGCCAGCAGCAAAGCCGGGCGACAGAATGGCTACACCTTC. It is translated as CASSKAGRQNGYTF.

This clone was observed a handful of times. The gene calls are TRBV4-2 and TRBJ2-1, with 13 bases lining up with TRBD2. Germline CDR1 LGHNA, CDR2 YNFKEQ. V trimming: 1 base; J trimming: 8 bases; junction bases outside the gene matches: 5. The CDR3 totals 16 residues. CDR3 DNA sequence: TGTGCCAGCAGCCAAGCAGGACTAGCGGGAGAGGATGAGCAGTTCTTC. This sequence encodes CASSQAGLAGEDEQFF.

The CDR3: CASSFRTSQETQYF. Written as DNA, the CDR3 is TGTGCCAGCAGCTTCCGGACTTCCCAAGAGACCCAGTACTTC. The rearrangement joins TRBV7-9 to TRBJ2-5; the D gene is possibly TRBD2 (5 bases). This CDR3 spans 14 amino acids. Germline CDR1 and CDR2: SEHNR and FQNEAQ (reference sequence). V lost 3 bases, J lost 1 base, and 9 bases lay in between.

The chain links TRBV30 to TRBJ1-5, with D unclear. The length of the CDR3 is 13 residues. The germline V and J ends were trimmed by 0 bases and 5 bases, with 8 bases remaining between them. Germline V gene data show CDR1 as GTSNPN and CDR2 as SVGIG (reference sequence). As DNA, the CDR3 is TGTGCCTGGAGTGTAAACAGAGATCAGCCCCAGCATTTT. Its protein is CAWSVNRDQPQHF.

The CDR3 loop is CAAGQSYEQYF. The CDR3 DNA reads TGTGCCGCGGGACAGTCCTACGAGCAGTACTTC. The chain links TRBV19 to TRBJ2-7, with D perhaps matching TRBD1 (7 bases). The V end was cut by 11 bases, the J end by 1 base, with 9 bases between. The CDR3 sequence is 11 residues long. Per the germline V gene, CDR1 is LNHDA and CDR2 is SQIVND (reference sequence).

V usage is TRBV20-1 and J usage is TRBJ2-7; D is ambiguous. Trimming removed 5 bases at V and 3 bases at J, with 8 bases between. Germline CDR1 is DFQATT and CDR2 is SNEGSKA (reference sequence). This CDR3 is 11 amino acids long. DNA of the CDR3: TGCAGTGCTTCTTTCGGCTACGAGCAGTACTTC. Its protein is CSASFGYEQYF.

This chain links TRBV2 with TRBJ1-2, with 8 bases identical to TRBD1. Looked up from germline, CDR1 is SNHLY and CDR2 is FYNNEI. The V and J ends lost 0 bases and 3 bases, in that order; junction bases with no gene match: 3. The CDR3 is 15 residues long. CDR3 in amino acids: CASSEATGVDYGYTF. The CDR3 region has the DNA TGTGCCAGCAGTGAAGCGACAGGGGTAGACTATGGCTACACCTTC.

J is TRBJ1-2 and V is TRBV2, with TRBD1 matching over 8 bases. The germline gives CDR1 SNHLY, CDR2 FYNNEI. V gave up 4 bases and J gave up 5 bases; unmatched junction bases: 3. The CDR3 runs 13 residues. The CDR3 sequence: CASSGDRTYGYTF. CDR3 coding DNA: TGTGCCAGCAGTGGGGACAGGACTTATGGCTACACCTTC.

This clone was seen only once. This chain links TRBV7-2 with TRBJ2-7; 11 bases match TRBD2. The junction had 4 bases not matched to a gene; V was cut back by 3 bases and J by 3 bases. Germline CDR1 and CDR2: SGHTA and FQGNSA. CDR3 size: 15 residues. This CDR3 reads CASSFLLAGDYEQYF. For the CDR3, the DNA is TGTGCCAGCAGCTTTTTACTAGCGGGGGACTACGAGCAGTACTTC.

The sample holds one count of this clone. The CDR3 spells CASSQEAGTGGTEAFF. The CDR3 coding sequence is TGCGCCAGCAGCCAAGAGGCCGGGACAGGGGGCACTGAAGCTTTCTTT. The rearrangement uses TRBV4-3 and TRBJ1-1; 11 bases align to TRBD1. The J segment lost 4 bases and the V segment lost 0 bases, leaving 4 bases of the junction unmatched. Germline V CDR1 and CDR2: LGHNA, YSLEER. CDR3 length equals 16 residues.

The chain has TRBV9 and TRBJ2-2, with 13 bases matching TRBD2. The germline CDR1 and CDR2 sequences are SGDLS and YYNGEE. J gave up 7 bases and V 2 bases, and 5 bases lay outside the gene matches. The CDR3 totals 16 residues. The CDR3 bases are TGTGCCAGCAGCGTTGGACTAGCGGGAGAAGGCGGGGAGCTGTTTTTT. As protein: CASSVGLAGEGGELFF.

In DNA, the CDR3 is TGTGCCCGCAACGGGTCCCAGGGCGAGCAGTACTTC. This sequence encodes CARNGSQGEQYF. The chain uses TRBV21-1 and TRBJ2-7; the table assigns TRBD1, which was not confirmed against the DNA. TRBV21-1 is assigned pseudogene status. The CDR3 runs 12 residues.

The CDR3 region has the DNA TGTGCCTGGGAGATCGGCAGGGGCGTTGCTGAAGCTTTCTTT. Translating it yields CAWEIGRGVAEAFF. This chain links TRBV30 with TRBJ1-1; TRBD1 is a possible D gene (6 bases). Germline CDR1 is GTSNPN and CDR2 is SVGIG (reference sequence). The ends were cut back, 5 bases at V and 6 bases at J, with 19 bases in the middle. This CDR3 comprises 14 residues.

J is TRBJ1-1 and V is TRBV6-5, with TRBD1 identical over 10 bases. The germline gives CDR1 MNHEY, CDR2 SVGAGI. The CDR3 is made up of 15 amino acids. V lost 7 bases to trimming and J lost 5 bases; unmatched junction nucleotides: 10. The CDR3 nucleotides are TGTGCCAGCACAACGAGTGGACAGGGGGTAACTGAAGCTTTCTTT. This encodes CASTTSGQGVTEAFF.

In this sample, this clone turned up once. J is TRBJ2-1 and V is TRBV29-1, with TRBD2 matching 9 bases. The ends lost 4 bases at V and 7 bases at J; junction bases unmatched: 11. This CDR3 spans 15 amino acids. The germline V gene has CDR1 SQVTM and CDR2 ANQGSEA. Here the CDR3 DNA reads TGCAGCGTTGGGCTAGCGGGATGGGGAGGAAATGAGCAGTTCTTC. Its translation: CSVGLAGWGGNEQFF.

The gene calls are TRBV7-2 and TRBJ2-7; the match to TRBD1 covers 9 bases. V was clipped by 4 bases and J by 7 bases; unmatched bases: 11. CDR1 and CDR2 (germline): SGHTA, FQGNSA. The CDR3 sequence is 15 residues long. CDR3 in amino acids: CASSYQNGQGREQYF. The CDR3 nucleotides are TGTGCCAGCAGCTACCAAAACGGACAGGGGAGGGAGCAGTACTTC. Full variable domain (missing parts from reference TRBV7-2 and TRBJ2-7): GAGVSQSPSNKVTEKGKDVELRCDPISGHTALYWYRQSLGQGLEFLIYFQGNSAPDKSGLPSDRFSAERTGGSVSTLTIQRTQQEDSAVYLCASSYQNGQGREQYFGPGTRLTVT.

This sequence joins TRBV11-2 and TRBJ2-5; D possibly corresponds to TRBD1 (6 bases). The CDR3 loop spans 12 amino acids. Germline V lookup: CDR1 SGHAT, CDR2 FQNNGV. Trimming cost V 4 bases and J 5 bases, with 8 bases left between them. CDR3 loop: CASSSRGETQYF. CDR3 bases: TGTGCCAGCAGCTCTAGGGGGGAGACCCAGTACTTC.

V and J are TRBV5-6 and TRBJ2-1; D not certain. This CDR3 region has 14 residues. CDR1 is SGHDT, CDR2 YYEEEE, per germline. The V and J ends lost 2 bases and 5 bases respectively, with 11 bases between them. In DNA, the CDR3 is TGTGCCAGCAGCTTATTCCCGGGTAACAATGAGCAGTTCTTC. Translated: CASSLFPGNNEQFF.

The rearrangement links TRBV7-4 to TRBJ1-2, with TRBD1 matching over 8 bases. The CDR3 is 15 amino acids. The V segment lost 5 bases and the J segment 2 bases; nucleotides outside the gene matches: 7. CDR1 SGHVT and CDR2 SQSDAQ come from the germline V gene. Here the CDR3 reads CASSPSRDRNYGYTF. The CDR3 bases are TGTGCCAGCAGCCCGAGCCGGGACAGGAACTATGGCTACACCTTC.

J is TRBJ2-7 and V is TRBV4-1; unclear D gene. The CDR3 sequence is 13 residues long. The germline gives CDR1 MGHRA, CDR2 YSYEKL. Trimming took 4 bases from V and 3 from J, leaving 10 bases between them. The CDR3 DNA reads TGCGCCAGCAGCCTGGTTAACAGCTACGAGCAGTACTTC. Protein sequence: CASSLVNSYEQYF.

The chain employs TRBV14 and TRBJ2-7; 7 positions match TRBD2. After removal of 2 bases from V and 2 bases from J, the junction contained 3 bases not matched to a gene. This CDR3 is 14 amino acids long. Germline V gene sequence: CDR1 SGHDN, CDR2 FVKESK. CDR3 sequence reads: CASSQQAGPYEQYF. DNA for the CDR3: TGTGCCAGCAGCCAACAAGCGGGACCCTACGAGCAGTACTTC. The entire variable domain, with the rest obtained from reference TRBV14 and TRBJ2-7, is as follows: EAGVTQFPSHSVIEKGQTVTLRCDPISGHDNLYWYRRVMGKEIKFLLHFVKESKQDESGMPNNRFLAERTGGTYSTLKVQPAELEDSGVYFCASSQQAGPYEQYFGPGTRLTVT.

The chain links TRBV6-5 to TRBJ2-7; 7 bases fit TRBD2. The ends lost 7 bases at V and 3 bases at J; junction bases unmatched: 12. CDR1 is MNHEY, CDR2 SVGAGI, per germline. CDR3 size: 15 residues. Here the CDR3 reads CASTPRAGVNYEQYF. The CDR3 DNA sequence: TGTGCCAGCACCCCCCGGGCGGGAGTAAACTACGAGCAGTACTTC.

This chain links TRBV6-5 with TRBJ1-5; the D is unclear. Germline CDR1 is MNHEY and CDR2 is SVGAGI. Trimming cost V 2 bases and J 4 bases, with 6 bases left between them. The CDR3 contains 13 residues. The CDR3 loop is CASSYRGNQPQHF. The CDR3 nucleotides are TGTGCCAGCAGTTACCGAGGAAATCAGCCCCAGCATTTT.

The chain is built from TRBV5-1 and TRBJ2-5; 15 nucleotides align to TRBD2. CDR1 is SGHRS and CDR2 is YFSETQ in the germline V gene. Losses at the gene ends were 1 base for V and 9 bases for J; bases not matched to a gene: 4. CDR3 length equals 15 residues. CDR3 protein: CASSLSGLAGGAQYF. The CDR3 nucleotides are TGCGCCAGCAGCTTGTCCGGACTAGCGGGAGGGGCCCAGTACTTC. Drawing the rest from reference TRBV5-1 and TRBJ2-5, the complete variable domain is KAGVTQTPRYLIKTRGQQVTLSCSPISGHRSVSWYQQTPGQGLQFLFEYFSETQRNKGNFPGRFSGRQFSNSRSEMNVSTLELGDSALYLCASSLSGLAGGAQYFGPGTRLLVL.